Listed below are T cell receptor beta chains from one sample, sequenced in a study of CD8 T cells in Susac syndrome. TCRdb processed the immunoSEQ multiplex PCR reads anew with MiXCR; each CDR3 protein has one entry. The sample lists about 130,000 distinct CDR3 sequences, 90% to 95% occurring once. The sequenced sample consisted of CD8+ T cells from PBMCs. The receptors come from a human donor with Susac syndrome. Each CDR3 is given with its conserved first and last residue. The D gene is left open where the match is weak. Part of the rows lack a size; the others show once, few, many or a class for expanded clones.

>-|-|TRBJ1-1|TRBV19
TGTGCCAGTAGTATAAGTGAGAACACTGAAGCTTTCTTT
CASSISENTEAFF
>-|-|TRBJ1-2|TRBV4-2
TGTGCCAGCACTGAGGGGGATGGCTACACCTTC
CASTEGDGYTF
>-|TRBD1|TRBJ2-7|TRBV15
TGTGCCACCAGCAGAGTTGGGACAGACTTCGGCGAGCAGTACTTC
CATSRVGTDFGEQYF
>-|TRBD2|TRBJ2-1|TRBV25-1
TGTGCCAGCAGTACTAGCGGGAGGTACAATGAGCAGTTCTTC
CASSTSGRYNEQFF
>-|TRBD2|TRBJ2-7|TRBV10-3
TGTGCCATCAGTGGTATGGCTAGCGGGGGCTCCTACGAGCAGTACTTC
CAISGMASGGSYEQYF
>-|-|TRBJ2-5|TRBV5-1
TGCGCCAGCAGCTTAGAGTGGGACGGTCAAGAGACCCAGTACTTC
CASSLEWDGQETQYF
>-|-|TRBJ2-3|TRBV20-1
TGCAGTGCTAGGAACATAGCGGAAAGCACAGATACGCAGTATTTT
CSARNIAESTDTQYF
>-|-|TRBJ2-4|TRBV5-6
TGTGCCAGCAGCTTGCGAACAGCCAAAAACATTCAGTACTTC
CASSLRTAKNIQYF
>once|TRBD2|TRBJ2-7|TRBV9
TGTGCCAGCAGCCCCTGGGGGGGTAACTACGAGCAGTACTTC
CASSPWGGNYEQYF
>-|-|TRBJ2-7|TRBV12-3/TRBV12-4
TGTGCCAGCAGCTACAGGGGAGGCGAGCAGTACTTC
CASSYRGGEQYF
>-|TRBD1|TRBJ2-7|TRBV9
TGTGCCAGCAGCCCAACACAGGGGATAACCTACGAGCAGTACTTC
CASSPTQGITYEQYF
>once|TRBD1|TRBJ2-3|TRBV20-1
TGCAGTGCTAGATCAGGGGGCTACCTCGATACGCAGTATTTT
CSARSGGYLDTQYF
>-|-|TRBJ2-5|TRBV6-4
TGTGCCAGCGGTGCAGGCAGGGGGACCCAGTACTTC
CASGAGRGTQYF
>-|-|TRBJ2-7|TRBV18
TGTGCCAGCTCACCGGGAAGCGTCCCCTACGAGCAGTACTTC
CASSPGSVPYEQYF
>-|-|TRBJ1-6|TRBV10-2
TGCGCCAGCAGTGAGTCGCGAGGGAGTTCACCCCTCCACTTT
CASSESRGSSPLHF
>-|-|TRBJ2-1|TRBV4-1
TGCGCCAGCAGCCAAGCTGGCTCTTACGATGAGCAGTTCTTC
CASSQAGSYDEQFF
>-|TRBD1|TRBJ1-2|TRBV27
TGTGCCAGCAGCGTTAGGGGGCCCGATGGCTACACCTTC
CASSVRGPDGYTF
>-|TRBD1|TRBJ2-2|TRBV12-3/TRBV12-4
TGTGCCAGCAGTTCCAGACAGGGGACCGGGGAGCTGTTTTTT
CASSSRQGTGELFF
>-|-|TRBJ1-6|TRBV3-1
TGTGCCAGCAGCCAAGAGTACGACCGTCCCTTTGGATCACCCCTCCACTTT
CASSQEYDRPFGSPLHF
>-|-|TRBJ2-1|TRBV28
TGTGCCAGCAGTTTACCTAGAGGTAATGAGCAGTTCTTC
CASSLPRGNEQFF
>-|-|TRBJ1-2|TRBV20-1
TGCAGTGCTAGAGATCCTCGAGACAGATTCTATGGCTACACCTTC
CSARDPRDRFYGYTF
>-|TRBD1|TRBJ1-1|TRBV20-1
TGCAGTGCTAGGGGACAGTCGGTCACTGAAGCTTTCTTT
CSARGQSVTEAFF
>-|TRBD1|TRBJ1-1|TRBV7-9
TGTGCCAGCAGCTTCAGGGGGCCTGAAGCTTTCTTT
CASSFRGPEAFF
>-|-|TRBJ1-5|TRBV6-5
TGTGCCAGCAGCTATGGAAGTAGTCAGCCCCAGCATTTT
CASSYGSSQPQHF
>-|-|TRBJ2-1|TRBV7-9
TGTGCCAGCAGCTTAGCGGGGGCTAAAACCTACAATGAGCAGTTCTTC
CASSLAGAKTYNEQFF
>-|-|TRBJ1-1|TRBV11-2
TGTGCCAGCAGCTCGCCCCAGGACACTGAAGCTTTCTTT
CASSSPQDTEAFF
>-|-|TRBJ2-7|TRBV12-3/TRBV12-4
TGTGCCAGCAGTTCCGTGGGGAGAGGCTACGAGCAGTACTTC
CASSSVGRGYEQYF
>-|TRBD2|TRBJ2-3|TRBV12-3/TRBV12-4
TGTGCCAGCAGTTTGGTGGCGGGAGTCAAGGATACGCAGTATTTT
CASSLVAGVKDTQYF
>-|-|TRBJ1-1|TRBV5-1
TGCGCCAGCAGCACTGTCAGGGTTAGCGCGAACACTGAAGCTTTCTTT
CASSTVRVSANTEAFF
>-|TRBD2|TRBJ2-5|TRBV20-1
TGCAGTGCAAAACACGGACTAGCGGGATCCCACCCCGGGGAGACCCAGTACTTC
CSAKHGLAGSHPGETQYF
>-|-|TRBJ2-2|TRBV6-5
TGTGCCAGCAGTTACTCGATCGGTGGGGAGCTGTTTTTT
CASSYSIGGELFF
>-|-|TRBJ1-1|TRBV2
TGTGCCAGCAGTGAGGTCGGGGCGGACACTGAAGCTTTCTTT
CASSEVGADTEAFF
>-|-|TRBJ2-7|TRBV12-3/TRBV12-4
TGTGCCAGCAGAATGACCGGGGGAAACTACGGGGAGCAGTACTTC
CASRMTGGNYGEQYF
>-|TRBD2|TRBJ2-3|TRBV9
TGTGCCAGCAGTCCCGGGACTAGGTCTTCCACAGATACGCAGTATTTT
CASSPGTRSSTDTQYF
>once|-|TRBJ1-1|TRBV20-1
TGCAGTGCCGAAGAGAGGGGGAACACTGAAGCTTTCTTT
CSAEERGNTEAFF
>-|-|TRBJ2-3|TRBV21-1
-
CASSNVGRGTDPSTDTQYF
>-|-|TRBJ1-5|TRBV7-9
TGTGCCAGCAGCCAAGGGGGGATTCAGCCCCAGCATTTT
CASSQGGIQPQHF
>-|TRBD1|TRBJ1-5|TRBV28
TGTGCCAGCAGTTCGGGGGTCCCAACAGGGGTTGGCAATCAGCCCCAGCATTTT
CASSSGVPTGVGNQPQHF
>-|-|TRBJ2-5|TRBV12-3/TRBV12-4
TGTGCCAGCAGTTCATCAGGGAAGGAGACCCAGTACTTC
CASSSSGKETQYF
>-|-|TRBJ1-2|TRBV24-1
TGTGCCACCAGTGACTCGGACGGATATGGCTACACCTTC
CATSDSDGYGYTF
>-|TRBD1|TRBJ1-3|TRBV16
TGTGCCAGCAGCCAATCGACAGGGACGAACACCATATATTTT
CASSQSTGTNTIYF
>once|-|TRBJ2-7|TRBV7-9
TGTGCCAGCAGCTTAGCCTCGGAAGTGGGGGAGCAGTACTTC
CASSLASEVGEQYF
>-|-|TRBJ2-1|TRBV30
TGTGCCTGGAGTGGGGCCCTCGGTGAGCAGTTCTTC
CAWSGALGEQFF
>-|TRBD1|TRBJ2-7|TRBV6-5
TGTGCCAGCAGTTACTCCGTGGCAGGGGGATTTTACGAGCAGTACTTC
CASSYSVAGGFYEQYF
>once|-|TRBJ1-5|TRBV6-5
TGTGCCAGCAGCCCTGTGTCAGGCAATCAGCCCCAGCATTTT
CASSPVSGNQPQHF
>-|TRBD1|TRBJ2-1|TRBV27
TGTGCCAGCAGTTTCATGAGGGGGCGCAATGAGCAGTTCTTC
CASSFMRGRNEQFF
>-|-|TRBJ2-1|TRBV9
TGTGCCAGCAGCCCTAGGGGGGGTAATACGTACGATGAGCAGTTCTTC
CASSPRGGNTYDEQFF
>once|TRBD1|TRBJ2-4|TRBV10-3
TGTGCCATCAGTGAGTCGTTGGACAGGGTGCCGATTCAGTACTTC
CAISESLDRVPIQYF
>-|TRBD2|TRBJ2-7|TRBV5-4
TGTGCCAGCAGTAAAAGCGGGGGAAGCTCCTACGAGCAGTACTTC
CASSKSGGSSYEQYF
>-|-|TRBJ2-7|TRBV2
TGTGCCAGCGAATGGGACTACGAGCAGTACTTC
CASEWDYEQYF
>-|-|TRBJ2-1|TRBV5-1
TGCGCCAGCAGCAAACCCGGGACCTACAATGAGCAGTTCTTC
CASSKPGTYNEQFF
>-|-|TRBJ1-6|TRBV25-1
TGTGCCAGCAGTTTTACAGGGAGGAGGAATTCACCCCTCCACTTT
CASSFTGRRNSPLHF
>-|-|TRBJ1-2|TRBV20-1
TGCAGTGCTAGAGAATGGGGAGGGGAGGCTGGCTACACCTTC
CSAREWGGEAGYTF
>-|-|TRBJ2-5|TRBV11-2
TGTGCCAGCAGCTTAGATCGCGACCAAGAGACCCAGTACTTC
CASSLDRDQETQYF
>-|TRBD1|TRBJ1-1|TRBV29-1
TGCAGCGTTGATAAGACAGGGGGCAACACTGAAGCTTTCTTT
CSVDKTGGNTEAFF
>-|TRBD2|TRBJ2-5|TRBV27
TGTGCCAGCAGTCCATACCCCCCTGGGGCTAGCGGACAAGAGACCCAGTACTTC
CASSPYPPGASGQETQYF
>-|-|TRBJ1-1|TRBV2
TGTGCCAGCATACCAACCGGGGCTCATGAAGCTTTCTTT
CASIPTGAHEAFF
>-|TRBD2|TRBJ2-1|TRBV27
TGTGCCAGCAGTCCACCCTGGGTAGCGGGGACCTACAATGAGCAGTTCTTC
CASSPPWVAGTYNEQFF